This T cell receptor beta chain is drawn from a study of T cell changes during pregnancy in multiple sclerosis. Clones were sequenced by immunoSEQ multiplex PCR, and TCRdb holds only the in-frame ones, with some missing. Among roughly 7,900 clones listed, roughly 87% were seen once. The germline gives CDR1 SGHKS, CDR2 YYEKEE (reference sequence). V was shortened by 1 base and J by 2 bases, with 16 bases between the two germline ends. CDR3 length: 16 amino acids. Sequenced material: CD8+ T cells from peripheral blood mononuclear cells, taken in the first trimester of pregnancy. The sequence was collected from a female donor in good health, enrolled as a control in a pregnancy study. The gene calls are TRBV5-5 and TRBJ2-7, with TRBD2 as a possible D gene (5 bases). CDR3 residues: CASSLFLADSAYEQYF. Here the CDR3 DNA reads TGTGCCAGCAGCTTGTTTCTTGCGGACTCGGCCTACGAGCAGTACTTC.